A single sample gave rise to the 18 T cell receptor beta chains below, sequenced in a study of cytomegalovirus exposure and HLA in healthy donors. Amplification used 60 Vbeta primers and 13 Jbeta primers. Repertoires were generated with immunoSEQ multiplex PCR, while TCRdb's copy carries only in-frame clones and drops some. Among approximately 160,000 clones, 77% were seen once, and the ten largest hold around 7%. The source material was PBMCs. Receptor source: a male donor in good health and CMV-seropositive.

The V gene is TRBV5-4, the J gene TRBJ2-5, with D unclear. The DNA end favors TRBJ2-7, so the J call may be wrong. The CDR3 consists of 12 residues. Germline CDR1 is SGHNT and CDR2 is YYREEE (reference sequence). The DNA for the CDR3 is TGTGCCAGCAGCTTGGGAAGATACGAGCAGTACTTC. This gives the protein CASSLGRYEQYF.

The V gene is TRBV5-6, the J gene TRBJ1-6, with D uncertain. Germline V gene data show CDR1 as SGHDT and CDR2 as YYEEEE. The CDR3 has 12 residues. Trimming cost V 0 bases and J 8 bases, with 3 bases left between them. In nucleotides, the CDR3 is TGTGCCAGCAGCTTGGCAGATTCACCCCTCCACTTT. Translated, it gives CASSLADSPLHF.

This clone was seen more than once but under ten times. This rearrangement joins TRBV7-8 to TRBJ1-6, with a possible D match to TRBD1 (6 bases). CDR1 SGHVS and CDR2 FQNEAQ come from the germline V gene. Trimming took 3 bases from V and 2 from J, leaving 17 bases between them. CDR3 length: 18 amino acids. CDR3: CASSFGAQGTPYNSPLHF. CDR3 nucleotides: TGTGCCAGCAGCTTTGGGGCCCAGGGGACCCCCTATAATTCACCCCTCCACTTT.

V gene TRBV7-6 combines with J gene TRBJ2-1, with 14 positions matching TRBD2. CDR1 is SGHVS and CDR2 is FNYEAQ in the germline V gene. V lost 5 bases, J lost 0 bases, and 9 bases stayed unmatched. This CDR3 comprises 19 residues. The CDR3 spells CASSPRTSGGHHSYNEQFF. The CDR3 DNA sequence: TGTGCCAGCAGCCCCAGGACTAGCGGGGGGCACCACTCCTACAATGAGCAGTTCTTC.

This clone was seen just once. The rearrangement uses TRBV4-1 and TRBJ2-3; TRBD2 is a possible D gene (7 bases). The CDR3 covers 17 residues. The V end was cut by 0 bases, the J end by 1 base, with 14 bases between. In germline, CDR1 is MGHRA, CDR2 YSYEKL. The CDR3 nucleotides are TGCGCCAGCAGCCAAGAACCAGGGAGGGGGGGCACAGATACGCAGTATTTT. Protein sequence: CASSQEPGRGGTDTQYF.

The chain has TRBV15 and TRBJ2-2; 7 positions match TRBD2. Germline trimming cut 0 bases from V and 4 bases from J; bases unmatched to any gene: 2. CDR1 and CDR2 (germline): LNHNV, YYDKDF (reference sequence). The CDR3 has 15 residues. CDR3 coding DNA: TGTGCCACCAGCAGAGAGACTAGCTCCACCGGGGAGCTGTTTTTT. This sequence encodes CATSRETSSTGELFF.

CDR3 DNA: TGCGCCAGCAGCCAAGTCGGAGCGTCAGAACGAAGAAACACCATATATTTT. Protein sequence: CASSQVGASERRNTIYF. The J gene is TRBJ1-3, the V gene TRBV4-1; D gene uncertain. CDR3 length: 17 residues. The germline gives CDR1 MGHRA, CDR2 YSYEKL. V gave up 1 base and J gave up 5 bases, with 18 bases separating them.

The V call is TRBV12-5, the J call TRBJ2-3; perhaps TRBD2 as D (6 bases). The CDR3 is 14 amino acids. Germline CDR1 reads LGHNT; CDR2 reads FRNRAP. Trimming stripped 3 bases from V and 5 bases from J, with 12 bases between. CDR3 in DNA: TGTGCTAGTGGTTTACGCGGGGAGGTAGATACGCAGTATTTT. Residues: CASGLRGEVDTQYF.

This chain uses TRBV7-9 with TRBJ2-5; D unclear. CDR3 length: 14 amino acids. The ends were cut back, 6 bases at V and 3 bases at J, with 14 bases in the middle. CDR1 SEHNR and CDR2 FQNEAQ come from the germline V gene (reference sequence). CDR3 in amino acids: CASSTVREKETQYF. The CDR3 DNA follows: TGTGCCAGCAGTACGGTTAGAGAAAAAGAGACCCAGTACTTC.

V usage is TRBV7-6 and J usage is TRBJ1-4, with a weak D call TRBD1 (5 bases). Germline values: CDR1 SGHVS, CDR2 FNYEAQ. Trimming cost V 5 bases and J 3 bases, with 16 bases left between them. This CDR3 has 16 amino acids. The CDR3 DNA sequence: TGTGCCAGCAGCCTCGGGGGGGGACCGGCTAATGAAAAACTGTTTTTT. It translates to CASSLGGGPANEKLFF. The whole variable domain, remainder taken from reference TRBV7-6 and TRBJ1-4, is GAGVSQSPRYKVTKRGQDVALRCDPISGHVSLYWYRQALGQGPEFLTYFNYEAQQDKSGLPNDRFSAERPEGSISTLTIQRTEQRDSAMYRCASSLGGGPANEKLFFGSGTQLSVL.

The rearrangement joins TRBV19 to TRBJ2-2; TRBD2 agrees at 9 bases. The V gene's germline CDR1 is LNHDA and CDR2 SQIVND (reference sequence). With 4 bases clipped from V and 6 bases from J, the junction kept 9 bases outside the gene matches. CDR3 length: 16 amino acids. As DNA, the CDR3 is TGTGCCAGTAGTAGGACAAAGCGGGGGGAATCCGGGGAGCTGTTTTTT. It encodes CASSRTKRGESGELFF.

This clone was counted between two and nine times. Other DNA sequences in this sample translate to the same CDR3. J is TRBJ2-7 and V is TRBV5-1; no firm D call. CDR1 and CDR2 (germline): SGHRS, YFSETQ. The length of the CDR3 is 12 residues. V gave up 0 bases and J gave up 4 bases, with 5 bases separating them. CDR3 nucleotides: TGCGCCAGCAGCTTGGGGCGGTACGAGCAGTACTTC. It encodes CASSLGRYEQYF.

This rearrangement joins TRBV30 to TRBJ1-1; D perhaps matches TRBD1 (5 bases). Trimming cost V 2 bases and J 0 bases, with 22 bases left between them. CDR1 and CDR2 from the germline V gene are GTSNPN and SVGIG (reference sequence). CDR3 length: 18 residues. The CDR3 loop is CAWSRGAPWAGMNTEAFF. As DNA, the CDR3 is TGTGCCTGGAGTAGAGGGGCACCCTGGGCGGGGATGAACACTGAAGCTTTCTTT.

The chain is built from TRBV6-5 and TRBJ1-6; 8 bases align to TRBD1. CDR1 is MNHEY and CDR2 is SVGAGI in the germline V gene. The CDR3 is made up of 14 amino acids. The V and J ends lost 8 bases and 10 bases, in that order; junction bases with no gene match: 10. The DNA of the CDR3 is TGTGCCAGCCAATGGACAGGGTCAAACTCACCCCTCCACTTT. This translates into CASQWTGSNSPLHF.

This clone appeared a few times. The V gene is TRBV6-4, the J gene TRBJ2-2; 9 nucleotides match TRBD2. Trimming cost V 6 bases and J 2 bases; bases outside gene matches: 13. The germline CDR1 and CDR2 sequences are MRHNA and SNTAGT. The CDR3 is 18 residues long. The chain's CDR3 is CASRPKPSSGENTGELFF. The CDR3 nucleotides are TGTGCCAGCAGACCCAAACCTTCTAGCGGGGAAAACACCGGGGAGCTGTTTTTT.

This clone was detected once. This chain links TRBV19 with TRBJ2-3; TRBD2 matches at 10 bases. Germline V gene lookup returns CDR1 LNHDA and CDR2 SQIVND (reference sequence). J lost 6 bases, V lost 6 bases, and 3 bases had no gene match. The length of the CDR3 is 13 residues. In DNA, the CDR3 is TGTGCCAGTAGAGCGGGGGGGCCCGATACGCAGTATTTT. This translates into CASRAGGPDTQYF.

This sequence joins TRBV4-2 and TRBJ1-1, with a weak D call TRBD1 (6 bases). V was cut by 4 bases and J by 6 bases, with 18 bases left in between. From germline, CDR1 is LGHNA and CDR2 YNFKEQ. This CDR3 comprises 15 residues. DNA of the CDR3: TGTGCCAGCAGCCCCCGGGAACAGGGAATCCCTGAAGCTTTCTTT. Amino acids: CASSPREQGIPEAFF.

Note on this clone: Other DNA sequences in the same sample also yield this CDR3. The genes are TRBV9 and TRBJ1-2, with no clear D. This CDR3 has 13 residues. CDR1 SGDLS and CDR2 YYNGEE come from the germline V gene. The ends were cut back, 0 bases at V and 1 base at J, with 4 bases in the middle. In nucleotides, the CDR3 is TGTGCCAGCAGCGTAGACAGTAACTATGGCTACACCTTC. Encoded protein: CASSVDSNYGYTF.